The 4 T cell receptor beta chains in this list originate from one sample, sequenced in a study of blood T cells in healthy people across ages. Sample-barcoded 5' priming and a J-beta primer mix drove a second PCR of 7 to 11 cycles. TCRdb used MiXCR to reprocess the 5' RACE reads, holding one entry per CDR3 protein. There are over a million distinct CDR3 sequences in the sample; roughly 59% occur only once, and 6.5% to 8.5% lies in the top ten. The sample consisted of blood. The receptor set was obtained from a young man in good health.

The chain combines TRBV4-2 with TRBJ1-2, with no clear D. V lost 0 bases and J lost 4, with 9 bases in between. CDR1 LGHNA and CDR2 YNFKEQ come from the germline V gene. The CDR3 sequence is 14 residues long. The CDR3 loop is CASSQDPQSYGYTF. The DNA for the CDR3 is TGTGCCAGCAGCCAAGATCCCCAGAGCTATGGCTACACCTTC.

CDR3 in amino acids: CSARPKGQGANTAFF. As DNA, the CDR3 is TGCAGTGCTAGACCCAAGGGGCAGGGGGCCAACACGGCTTTCTTT. This chain connects TRBV20-1 to TRBJ1-1; TRBD1 matches 8 bases. The V and J ends lost 2 bases and 11 bases, in that order; junction bases with no gene match: 16. This CDR3 is 15 amino acids long. Germline V gives CDR1 DFQATT, CDR2 SNEGSKA (reference sequence).

This clonotype was recorded only once. The chain recombines TRBV27 with TRBJ2-7, with D perhaps assigned TRBD1 or TRBD2 (6 bases each). Germline CDR1 is MNHEY and CDR2 is SMNVEV (reference sequence). Deletions cut 0 bases from V and 3 bases from J, with 15 bases between. This CDR3 has 16 amino acids. The chain's CDR3 is CASSLSSRGRLYEQYF. The CDR3 coding sequence is TGTGCCAGCAGTTTATCGTCCCGGGGGCGTCTCTACGAGCAGTACTTC.

The chain joins TRBV6-2 or TRBV6-3 to TRBJ2-7, with D possibly called TRBD1 or TRBD2 (5 bases each). Germline V lookup: CDR1 MNHEY, CDR2 SVGEGT. The CDR3 extends over 14 amino acids. V shed 10 bases and J shed 6 bases, with 22 bases lying between them. DNA for the CDR3: TGTGCCACTGGAACGGGACGAAGCCCAGCCGAGCAGTACTTC. Its translation is CATGTGRSPAEQYF.